Below, 8 T cell receptor beta chains from the same sample are listed, as sequenced in a study of a mutant IDH1 vaccine in newly diagnosed glioma. Indicated time point: week 23, last vaccination. Each vaccine dose was 300 ug of mutant IDH1 20-mer peptide, with topical imiquimod. The table came from immunoSEQ multiplex PCR; TCRdb's copy has only in-frame clones and leaves some out. The data hold about 53,000 clones, with about 81% observed a single time. Their target antigens are unknown. Source: PBMCs, taken from a glioma patient whose treatment included an IDH1 peptide vaccine. Every receptor here comes from a woman in her forties with glioma. Some clones in this sample may be carry-over from other donors' samples.

The chain carries TRBV11-2 and TRBJ2-7; D is possibly TRBD1 (6 bases). Germline assignment: CDR1 SGHAT and CDR2 FQNNGV. V was cut by 4 bases and J by 3 bases, with 13 bases left in between. The CDR3 length is 14 residues. CDR3 loop: CASSYDRTIYEQYF. The CDR3 region has the DNA TGTGCCAGCAGCTACGACAGGACAATCTACGAGCAGTACTTC.

V gene TRBV9 combines with J gene TRBJ2-3; D is perhaps TRBD2 (5 bases). The CDR3 extends over 16 amino acids. The V end was cut by 0 bases, the J end by 5 bases, with 16 bases between. Germline CDR1 is SGDLS and CDR2 is YYNGEE. The CDR3 region is CASSVGNSAFGDTQYF. CDR3 DNA: TGTGCCAGCAGCGTAGGGAATAGCGCCTTTGGAGATACGCAGTATTTT.

The J gene is TRBJ1-4, the V gene TRBV2; D uncertain. The germline V and J ends were trimmed by 7 bases and 8 bases, with 5 bases remaining between them. This CDR3 is built from 10 residues. Germline assignment: CDR1 SNHLY and CDR2 FYNNEI. The chain's CDR3 is CASKEEKLFF. CDR3 sequence (DNA): TGTGCCAGCAAGGAGGAAAAACTGTTTTTT. The full variable domain, in which reference TRBV2 and TRBJ1-4 provide the parts outside the CDR3, is EPEVTQTPSHQVTQMGQEVILRCVPISNHLYFYWYRQILGQKVEFLVSFYNNEISEKSEIFDDQFSVERPDGSNFTLKIRSTKLEDSAMYFCASKEEKLFFGSGTQLSVL.

The chain recombines TRBV19 with TRBJ1-1; D gene ambiguous. Germline V CDR1 and CDR2: LNHDA, SQIVND (reference sequence). Trimming left V 3 bases short and J 4 bases short, with 15 bases between. CDR3 length equals 15 residues. DNA of the CDR3: TGTGCCAGTAGTATGGTAGGGCGCCGTCTCACTGAAGCTTTCTTT. It codes for CASSMVGRRLTEAFF.

The chain carries TRBV7-3 and TRBJ2-1; TRBD1 aligns across 10 bases. The CDR3 is made up of 14 amino acids. Germline V gene data show CDR1 as SGHTA and CDR2 as FQGTGA. V shed 6 bases and J 5 bases; nucleotides not matched to a gene: 4. The CDR3 reads CASSSTGGNNEQFF. The CDR3 region has the DNA TGTGCCAGCAGTTCGACAGGGGGCAACAATGAGCAGTTCTTC.

This chain joins TRBV14 and TRBJ2-2, with a possible D match to TRBD1 (6 bases). Germline V CDR1 and CDR2: SGHDN, FVKESK. V was cut by 4 bases and J by 4 bases, with 10 bases left in between. This CDR3 is built from 14 residues. The CDR3 loop reads CASSRVRGTGELFF. The CDR3 DNA reads as TGTGCCAGCAGCCGAGTCAGGGGCACCGGGGAGCTGTTTTTT.

In regard to this clone: The junction departs from the called germline gene at one end, perhaps through a read error. Distinct nucleotide sequences in the sample also encode this CDR3. This chain links TRBV2 with TRBJ1-3, with TRBD1 as a possible D gene (5 bases). The length of the CDR3 is 17 residues. Germline CDR1 SNHLY, CDR2 FYNNEI. The DNA for the CDR3 is TGTGCCAGTAGTGAAGCATCGGGACGGAGATCTGGAAACACCATATATTTT. Protein: CASSEASGRRSGNTIYF.

This chain connects TRBV7-2 to TRBJ2-1; D is uncertain. Trimming took 5 bases from V and 14 from J, leaving 19 bases between them. The CDR3 has 13 amino acids. Germline values: CDR1 SGHTA, CDR2 FQGNSA. The CDR3 is CASSPSPPGKEFF. In DNA, the CDR3 is TGTGCCAGCAGCCCCTCTCCCCCAGGCAAGGAGTTCTTC.